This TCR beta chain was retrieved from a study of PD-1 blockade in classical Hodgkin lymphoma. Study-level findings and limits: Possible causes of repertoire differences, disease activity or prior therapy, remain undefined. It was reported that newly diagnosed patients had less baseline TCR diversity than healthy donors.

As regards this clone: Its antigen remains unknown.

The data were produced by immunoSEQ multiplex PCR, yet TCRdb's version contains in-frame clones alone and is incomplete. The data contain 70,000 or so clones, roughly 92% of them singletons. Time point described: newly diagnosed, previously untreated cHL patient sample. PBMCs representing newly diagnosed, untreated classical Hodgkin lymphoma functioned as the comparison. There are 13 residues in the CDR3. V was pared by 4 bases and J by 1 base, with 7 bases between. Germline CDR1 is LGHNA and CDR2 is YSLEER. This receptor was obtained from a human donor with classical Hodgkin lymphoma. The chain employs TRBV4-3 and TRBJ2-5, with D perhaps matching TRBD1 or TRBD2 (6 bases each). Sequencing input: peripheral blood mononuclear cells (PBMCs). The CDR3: CASSPGAQETQYF. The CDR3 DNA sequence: TGCGCCAGCAGCCCGGGGGCCCAAGAGACCCAGTACTTC.